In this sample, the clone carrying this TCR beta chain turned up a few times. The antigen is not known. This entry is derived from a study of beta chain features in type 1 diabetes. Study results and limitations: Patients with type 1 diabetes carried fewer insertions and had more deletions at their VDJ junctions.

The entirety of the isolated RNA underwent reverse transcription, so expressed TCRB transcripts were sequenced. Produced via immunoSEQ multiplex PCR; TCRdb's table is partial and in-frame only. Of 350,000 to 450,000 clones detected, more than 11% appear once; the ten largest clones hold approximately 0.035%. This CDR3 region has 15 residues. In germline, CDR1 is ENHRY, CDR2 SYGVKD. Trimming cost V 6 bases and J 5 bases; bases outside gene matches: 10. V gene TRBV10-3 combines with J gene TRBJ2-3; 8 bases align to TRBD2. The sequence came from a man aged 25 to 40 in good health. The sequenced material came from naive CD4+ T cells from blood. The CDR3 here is CAIRSAGGYLDTQYF. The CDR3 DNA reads TGTGCCATCAGATCTGCGGGGGGCTACTTAGATACGCAGTATTTT.